These 4 T cell receptor beta chains originate from one sample sequenced in a study of shared clonotypes between healthy human individuals. Repertoires were generated with immunoSEQ multiplex PCR, while TCRdb's copy carries only in-frame clones and drops some. Of around 2.1 million clones listed, around 95% are singletons. Sequencing was carried out using naive CD4+ T cells sorted from blood. Subset given: CD45RA+ positively selected. The receptors were sampled from a man aged 18 to 35 in good health.

V and J are TRBV28 and TRBJ2-7; a possible D gene is TRBD2 (6 bases). V was clipped by 5 bases and J by 1 base, with 15 bases between them. There are 15 residues in the CDR3. CDR1 and CDR2 (germline): MDHEN, SYDVKM. CDR3 loop: CASSAGLAFSYEQYF. DNA for the CDR3: TGTGCCAGCAGTGCGGGGCTAGCGTTTTCCTACGAGCAGTACTTC.

The chain links TRBV14 to TRBJ2-4; D gene unclear. Germline lookup yields CDR1 SGHDN and CDR2 FVKESK. The CDR3 contains 11 residues. V was shortened by 3 bases and J by 9 bases, with 6 bases between the two germline ends. The CDR3, as DNA: TGTGCCAGCAGCCACGGGCCCATTCAGTACTTC. This codes for CASSHGPIQYF.

V gene TRBV6-6 combines with J gene TRBJ1-4; 8 bases agree with TRBD1. V dropped 5 bases and J dropped 0; count of bases not matched to a gene: 5. CDR1 MNHNY and CDR2 SVGAGI come from the germline V gene (reference sequence). The CDR3 totals 16 residues. The CDR3 region is CASSRVQGATNEKLFF. CDR3 nucleotides: TGTGCCAGCAGTCGAGTACAGGGGGCAACTAATGAAAAACTGTTTTTT.

The chain is built from TRBV15 and TRBJ2-5; TRBD2 aligns across 11 bases. Germline lookup yields CDR1 LNHNV and CDR2 YYDKDF (reference sequence). The CDR3 consists of 15 residues. Trimming cost V 1 base and J 4 bases; bases outside gene matches: 2. The CDR3 loop is CATSRVTSGRETQYF. The CDR3, as DNA: TGTGCCACCAGCAGAGTAACTAGCGGGAGAGAGACCCAGTACTTC.